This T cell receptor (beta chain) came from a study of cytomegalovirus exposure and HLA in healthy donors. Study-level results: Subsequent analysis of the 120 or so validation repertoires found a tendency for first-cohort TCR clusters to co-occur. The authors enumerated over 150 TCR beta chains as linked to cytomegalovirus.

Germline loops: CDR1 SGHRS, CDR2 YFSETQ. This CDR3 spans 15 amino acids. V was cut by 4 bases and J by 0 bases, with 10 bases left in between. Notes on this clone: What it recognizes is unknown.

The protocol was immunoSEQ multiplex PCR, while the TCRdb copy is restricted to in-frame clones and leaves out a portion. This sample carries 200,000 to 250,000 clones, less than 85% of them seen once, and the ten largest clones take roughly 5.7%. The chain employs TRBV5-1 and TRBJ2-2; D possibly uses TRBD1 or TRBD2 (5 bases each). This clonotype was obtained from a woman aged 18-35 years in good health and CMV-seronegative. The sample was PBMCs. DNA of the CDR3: TGCGCCAGCAGCGGGGGACCGACGAACACCGGGGAGCTGTTTTTT. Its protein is CASSGGPTNTGELFF. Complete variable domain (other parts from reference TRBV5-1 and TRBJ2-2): KAGVTQTPRYLIKTRGQQVTLSCSPISGHRSVSWYQQTPGQGLQFLFEYFSETQRNKGNFPGRFSGRQFSNSRSEMNVSTLELGDSALYLCASSGGPTNTGELFFGEGSRLTVL.